This record looks at one T cell receptor (beta chain) sequence and its context. Its antigen is not known. Stated treatment: 10-day PBMC culture with coronavirus spike peptide pools or control peptides (ViraFEST assay). Oncomine TCR Beta short-read sequencing was applied to DNA from cultured CD4+ T cells. One entry per CDR3 protein, called by TCRdb with MiXCR from the PCR reads. The data hold under 20,000 distinct CDR3 sequences, with about 80% observed a single time. The record originates from a study of vaccination and CD4 T cells after COVID-19. The sample in question was CD4+ T cells from blood, cultured in vitro, obtained after SARS-CoV-2 vaccination. The sequence derives from a human donor who received a COVID-19 vaccine.

DNA of the CDR3: TGTGCCACCAGTGATGAGGCAGGGGGACGTGGCTATGGCTACACCTTC. Protein: CATSDEAGGRGYGYTF. This chain joins TRBV24-1 and TRBJ1-2; 7 bases are shared with TRBD1. The V and J ends lost 3 bases and 4 bases, in that order; junction bases with no gene match: 10. CDR3 length equals 16 residues. Germline assignment: CDR1 KGHDR and CDR2 SFDVKD.